This TCR beta chain emerged from a study of T cells in Graves' hyperthyroidism and ophthalmopathy. The investigators amplified TCR beta CDR3 regions from RNA transcripts. Carried out on the TCR CDR3, a first-round RT-PCR used the HTBI primer set. TCRdb itself ran the multiplex PCR reads through MiXCR, one entry per CDR3 protein. The profile covers approximately 400,000 distinct CDR3 sequences, with about 20% appearing a single time and about 3.5% taken by the ten largest. This clonotype has more than one count but fewer than ten. CDR3 length: 15 amino acids. V shed 6 bases, J shed 2 bases, and the junction held 8 bases outside the gene matches. From germline, CDR1 is PRHDT and CDR2 FYEKMQ (reference sequence).

The sequence was obtained from a woman younger than 30 with Graves' hyperthyroidism. The chain couples TRBV13 to TRBJ2-3; 7 nucleotides line up with TRBD2. The sample taken for sequencing was blood. The CDR3 DNA sequence: TGTGCCAGCAGTTCCAGAGCGGGGAACACAGATACGCAGTATTTT. It yields the protein CASSSRAGNTDTQYF. The entire variable domain, with the rest obtained from reference TRBV13 and TRBJ2-3, is as follows: AAGVIQSPRHLIKEKRETATLKCYPIPRHDTVYWYQQGPGQDPQFLISFYEKMQSDKGSIPDRFSAQQFSDYHSELNMSSLELGDSALYFCASSSRAGNTDTQYFGPGTRLTVL.